The entry below gives a single T cell receptor beta chain sequence along with its context. This entry belongs to a study of somatic mutations in cytotoxic T cells in rheumatoid arthritis. Study at large: T-cell populations stained with V beta antibodies were in some cases flow-sorted at nearly 100% purity, including V beta1+ cells that were sequenced for TCRB.

The protocol was immunoSEQ multiplex PCR, while the TCRdb copy is restricted to in-frame clones and leaves out a portion. The profile shows some 30,000 clones, around nine tenths of them singletons. The ends lost 5 bases at V and 3 bases at J; junction bases unmatched: 5. This CDR3 has 15 amino acids. Germline CDR1 reads SGHAT; CDR2 reads FQNNGV. The chain carries TRBV11-2 and TRBJ1-5, with 9 bases that match TRBD1. The receptor comes from an adult with rheumatoid arthritis. Sequenced sample: CD8+ T cells sorted from blood. Here the CDR3 reads CASSADRGFNQPQHF. The CDR3 nucleotides read TGTGCCAGCAGCGCGGACAGGGGATTCAATCAGCCCCAGCATTTT.